The subject of this entry is one T cell receptor beta chain. There is no known antigen for this receptor. It has no much larger one-base neighbor in the sample; base qualities were not kept. The approximately 41 donors, aged about 6 to 95 years, were systemically healthy Caucasian individuals from Russia. Each donor gave around 9.9 milliliters of peripheral blood, collected into EDTA-treated Vacutainer tubes. Ficoll-Paque density-gradient centrifugation was used to isolate PBMCs, with at least 6.5 million per sample. Trizol reagent was used to extract total RNA from the PBMCs, yielding at least 5.5 micrograms per sample. Naive CD45RAhigh/CD27high T cell percentages were measured by flow cytometry on a PBMC aliquot from every donor. The CDR3 goes from the cysteine to the phenylalanine over 15 residues. Just the 45-base CDR3 DNA is kept, in frame starting at base 1. Trimming costs V 6 bases and J 4 bases, and their ends lie 19 bases apart. From the germline V gene (reference sequence), CDR1 is MNHEY and CDR2 is SMNVEV.

The library was obtained by 5' RACE. Sequencing instrument: Illumina HiSeq 2500. The second PCR ran for about 7 to 11 cycles and used a J-beta primer mix along with a sample-barcoded 5' primer. A template-switch 5' adaptor carrying 12 random nucleotides introduced a unique molecular identifier onto each TCR beta cDNA molecule. Each sample yielded at least 3 million CDR3-containing paired-end reads. First-strand cDNA synthesis was performed from all RNA using the Mint cDNA synthesis kit, with priming by a TRBC-specific oligonucleotide. After uracil-DNA glycosylase treatment, a first 18-cycle PCR used universal primers M1SS and BC2_uni_R on all cDNA. On the study's bioinformatics: For normalization, 1 million high-quality reads were randomly selected from each sample, with every read carrying a distinct molecular identifier. Reads with shared molecular identifiers were discarded instead of being binned into consensus sequences. MiTCR, run with a Q25 quality threshold and the strictest error-elimination algorithm, handled CDR3 identification, clonotype clustering and error correction. A nonparametric unseen species model using Euler transformation provided a lower-bound estimate of total TCR beta diversity. The public reads were reanalyzed by TCRdb: fastp trimming at Q25, MiXCR alignment, in-frame beta chains only. CDR3 protein duplicates are merged, each entry listing the most common genes and DNA. These V and J calls are TCRdb output, not the study's own analysis. For this sample the table gives about 570,000 distinct CDR3 sequences, of which about 29% were detected only once. Approximately 3.3% of the sample lies in the top ten.

This sample is drawn from a study of blood T cells in healthy people across ages (dated by TCRdb to the mid-2010s). Concerning the study at large: Template switching captured roughly one uniquely barcoded TCR beta cDNA molecule per two T cells in model experiments. To track age-related changes in TCR beta repertoire diversity, the study relied on deep sequencing normalized with unique cDNA molecular identifiers. The donors were split into four age groups: young (average about 16 years), middle-aged (over 35), aged (around 67) and long-lived (approximately 89). Two additional independent replicas of 1 million unique cDNA reads from the same blood draw were analyzed for two donors (one aged 18 to 30 and one aged 80 or older). Findings and caveats that apply to the study as a whole: As age increased, observed TCR beta diversity per million T cells dropped in a roughly linear way, and a significant reduction was already evident by age 40. Total diversity estimates from one million sequenced T cells were considered lower bounds and underestimates. There was a strong correlation between observed TCR beta diversity and the percentage of naive T cells measured by flow cytometry. Because donor CMV infection status was unknown, age-related changes in expanded clonotypes were potentially confounded. Compared with the aged group, more naive CD4+ T cells, fewer expanded clones and increased TCR diversity were shown by the long-lived group, suggesting age selection. Bulk unsorted PBMC profiling prevented conclusive comparison of naive and antigen-experienced compartments.

Another study also made use of these data, one on T cells of mothers and their children. Reported in the second study: Donors were nine systemically healthy Caucasian individuals: three mothers and their six children. cDNA synthesis consumed the entire amount of extracted RNA, loaded at about 1.5 ug RNA in each 15 ul reaction. In the second PCR, the M1S primer introduced both the sample barcodes and 2-4 random nucleotides. Over 8.5 million TCR beta CDR3 reads were obtained for each mother, and 2.5 million to 3 million reads were obtained for each child. In both related and unrelated pairs, thymic selection shapes the output of TCR recombination in a similar way, with inherited differences having only a minor effect. Normalized repertoire overlap was always found to be slightly, but never significantly, higher in related mother-child pairs than in unrelated mother-child pairs. No persistent microchimeric T cell clones were detected, at a sensitivity of roughly 96 clones per million clonotypes. In the study, deep NGS was used to compare the TCR beta repertoires of mothers and children, and features distinguishing related mother-child pairs from unrelated individuals were sought. The mean age was around 40 +/- 4 years for the mothers and around 11 +/- 4 years for the children. After adapter ligation with NEBNext reagents, the libraries were sequenced on Illumina HiSeq 2000 with 100+100 nt paired-end reads. To prevent cross-contamination, the mother and child libraries were prepared a month apart and were sequenced in separate runs. Each donor had between about 500,000 and 2,100,000 distinct TCR beta clonotypes identified. Naive TCR beta clonotypes were estimated from low-frequency clonotypes matched to each donor's FACS-determined naive share, without sorting.

This receptor was taken from a boy between 2 and 10 years old in good health. The specimen was blood. Recombination joined TRBV27 with TRBJ2-7; the D gene is possibly TRBD1, with 6 bases matching. The CDR3 corresponds to CASREGQSGPYEQYF. DNA sequence: TGTGCCAGCAGAGAAGGACAGTCCGGGCCTTACGAGCAGTACTTC.